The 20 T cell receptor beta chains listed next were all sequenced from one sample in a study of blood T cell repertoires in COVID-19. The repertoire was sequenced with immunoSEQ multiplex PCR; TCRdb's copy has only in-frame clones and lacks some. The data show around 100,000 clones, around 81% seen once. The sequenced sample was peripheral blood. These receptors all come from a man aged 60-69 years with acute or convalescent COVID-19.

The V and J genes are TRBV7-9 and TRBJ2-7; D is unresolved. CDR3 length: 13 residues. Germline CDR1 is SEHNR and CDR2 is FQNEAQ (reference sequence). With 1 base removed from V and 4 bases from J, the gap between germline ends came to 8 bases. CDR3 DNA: TGTGCCAGCAGCTTAGAACAATTATACGAGCAGTACTTC. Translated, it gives CASSLEQLYEQYF.

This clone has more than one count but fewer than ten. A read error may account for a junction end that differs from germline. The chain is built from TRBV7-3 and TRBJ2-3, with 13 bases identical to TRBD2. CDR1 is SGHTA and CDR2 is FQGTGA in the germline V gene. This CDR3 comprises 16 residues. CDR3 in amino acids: CASSLTSGGGTDTQYF. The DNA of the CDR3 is TGTGCCAGCAGCCTAACTAGCGGGGGGGGCACAGATACGCAGTATTTT.

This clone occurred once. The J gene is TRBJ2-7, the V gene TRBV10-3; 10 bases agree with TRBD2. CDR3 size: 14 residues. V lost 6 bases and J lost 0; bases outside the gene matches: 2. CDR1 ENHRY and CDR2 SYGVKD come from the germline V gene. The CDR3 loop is CAIRLAGSSYEQYF. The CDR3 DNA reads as TGTGCCATCAGACTAGCGGGGAGCTCCTACGAGCAGTACTTC.

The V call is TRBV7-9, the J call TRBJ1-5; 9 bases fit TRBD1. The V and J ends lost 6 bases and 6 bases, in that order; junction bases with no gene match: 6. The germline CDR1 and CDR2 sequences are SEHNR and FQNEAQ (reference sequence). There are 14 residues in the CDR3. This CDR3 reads CASRRTGEGQPQHF. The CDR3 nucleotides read TGTGCCAGCAGACGGACAGGGGAAGGTCAGCCCCAGCATTTT.

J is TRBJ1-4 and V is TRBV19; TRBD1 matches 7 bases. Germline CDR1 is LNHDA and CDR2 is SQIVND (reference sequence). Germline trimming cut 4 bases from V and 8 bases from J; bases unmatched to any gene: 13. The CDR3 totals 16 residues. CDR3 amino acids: CASSTGKQGPREKLFF. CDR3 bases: TGTGCCAGTAGTACAGGAAAACAGGGGCCGAGGGAAAAACTGTTTTTT.

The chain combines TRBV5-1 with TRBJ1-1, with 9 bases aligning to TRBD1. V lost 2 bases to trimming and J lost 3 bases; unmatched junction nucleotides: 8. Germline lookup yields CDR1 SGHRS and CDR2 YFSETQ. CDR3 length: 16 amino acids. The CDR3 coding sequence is TGCGCCAGCAGCTTTGAGGCCGGGACAGGGTACACTGAAGCTTTCTTT. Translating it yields CASSFEAGTGYTEAFF.

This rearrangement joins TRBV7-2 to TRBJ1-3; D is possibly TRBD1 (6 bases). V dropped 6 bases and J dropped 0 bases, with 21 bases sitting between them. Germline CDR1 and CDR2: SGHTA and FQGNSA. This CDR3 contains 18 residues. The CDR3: CASSSRPAGQSSGNTIYF. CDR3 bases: TGTGCCAGCAGTTCCCGCCCCGCCGGACAGTCCTCTGGAAACACCATATATTTT.

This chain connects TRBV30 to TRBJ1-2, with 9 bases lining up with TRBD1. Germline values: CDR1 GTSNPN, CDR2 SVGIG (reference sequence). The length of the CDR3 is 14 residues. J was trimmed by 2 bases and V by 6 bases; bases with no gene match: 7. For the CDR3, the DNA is TGTGCCTGTAACACAGGGGGCACCAACTATGGCTACACCTTC. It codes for CACNTGGTNYGYTF.

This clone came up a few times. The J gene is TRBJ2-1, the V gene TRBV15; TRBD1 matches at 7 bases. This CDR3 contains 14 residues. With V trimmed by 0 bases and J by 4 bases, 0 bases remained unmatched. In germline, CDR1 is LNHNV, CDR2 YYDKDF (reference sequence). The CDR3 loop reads CATSREQGYNEQFF. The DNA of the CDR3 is TGTGCCACCAGCAGAGAACAGGGGTACAATGAGCAGTTCTTC.

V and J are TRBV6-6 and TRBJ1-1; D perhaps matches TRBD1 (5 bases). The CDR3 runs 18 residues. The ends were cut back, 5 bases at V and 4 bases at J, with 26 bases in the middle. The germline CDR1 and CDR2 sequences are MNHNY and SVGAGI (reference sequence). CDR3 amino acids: CASSPLPYGARWTTEAFF. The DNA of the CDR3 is TGTGCCAGCAGTCCGCTCCCCTATGGGGCGCGGTGGACCACTGAAGCTTTCTTT.

As DNA, the CDR3 is TGTGCCAGCAGCGGCCTGACTAGCGGGGCTAGAGATACGCAGTATTTT. It encodes CASSGLTSGARDTQYF. The chain recombines TRBV9 with TRBJ2-3; 11 nucleotides align to TRBD2. The length of the CDR3 is 16 residues. V shed 3 bases, J shed 5 bases, and the junction held 8 bases outside the gene matches. Germline CDR1 and CDR2: SGDLS and YYNGEE.

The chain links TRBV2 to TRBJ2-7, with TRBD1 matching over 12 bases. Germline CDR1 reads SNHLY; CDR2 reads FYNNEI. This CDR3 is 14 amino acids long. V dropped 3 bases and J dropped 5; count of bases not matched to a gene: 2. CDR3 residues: CASSDRDRGHEQYF. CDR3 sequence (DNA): TGTGCCAGCAGTGACCGGGACAGGGGGCACGAGCAGTACTTC.

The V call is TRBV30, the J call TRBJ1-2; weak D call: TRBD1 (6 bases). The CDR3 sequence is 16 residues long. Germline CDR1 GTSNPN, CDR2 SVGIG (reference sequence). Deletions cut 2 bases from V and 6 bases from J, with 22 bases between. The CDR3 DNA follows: TGTGCCTGGAGTTCCGCGCGGGGGCCCATCACCAATGGCTACACCTTC. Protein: CAWSSARGPITNGYTF.

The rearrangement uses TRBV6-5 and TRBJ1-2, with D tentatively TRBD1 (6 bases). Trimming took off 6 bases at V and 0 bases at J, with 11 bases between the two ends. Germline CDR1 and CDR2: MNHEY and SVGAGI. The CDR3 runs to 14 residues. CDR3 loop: CASSTTGTNYGYTF. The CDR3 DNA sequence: TGTGCCAGCAGCACAACAGGGACTAACTATGGCTACACCTTC.

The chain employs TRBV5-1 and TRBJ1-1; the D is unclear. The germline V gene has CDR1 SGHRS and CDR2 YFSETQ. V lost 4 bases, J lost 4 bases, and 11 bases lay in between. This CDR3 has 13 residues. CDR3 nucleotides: TGCGCCAGCAGCCAGCAAGGAGGCACTGAAGCTTTCTTT. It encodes CASSQQGGTEAFF.

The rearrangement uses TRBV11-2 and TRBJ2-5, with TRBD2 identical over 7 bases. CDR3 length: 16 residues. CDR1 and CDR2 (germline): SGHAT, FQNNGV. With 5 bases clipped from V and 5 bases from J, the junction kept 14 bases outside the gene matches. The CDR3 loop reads CASSPLERGARETQYF. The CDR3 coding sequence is TGTGCCAGCAGCCCTCTGGAGCGGGGAGCGCGGGAGACCCAGTACTTC.

CDR3 region: CASSGTGRYEQYF. In nucleotides, the CDR3 is TGTGCCAGCAGCGGGACAGGGCGCTACGAGCAGTACTTC. V gene TRBV11-2 combines with J gene TRBJ2-7; 9 bases line up with TRBD1. The CDR3 is made up of 13 amino acids. CDR1 and CDR2 (germline): SGHAT, FQNNGV. The J segment lost 3 bases and the V segment lost 5 bases, leaving 2 bases of the junction unmatched.

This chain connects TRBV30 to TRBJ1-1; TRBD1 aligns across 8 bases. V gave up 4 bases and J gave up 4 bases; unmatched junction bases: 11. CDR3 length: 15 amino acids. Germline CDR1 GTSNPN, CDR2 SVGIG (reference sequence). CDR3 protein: CAWKGIRQGPTEAFF. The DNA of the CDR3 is TGTGCCTGGAAAGGAATAAGACAGGGGCCCACTGAAGCTTTCTTT.

CDR3 DNA: TGTGCCAGCAGCCCAGGGGGGTCAAACTACGAGCAGTACTTC. Encoded protein: CASSPGGSNYEQYF. The chain links TRBV9 to TRBJ2-7, with D possibly being TRBD1 (7 bases). The CDR3 is 14 amino acids. Per germline, CDR1 SGDLS and CDR2 YYNGEE. Trimming removed 4 bases at V and 3 bases at J, with 14 bases between.

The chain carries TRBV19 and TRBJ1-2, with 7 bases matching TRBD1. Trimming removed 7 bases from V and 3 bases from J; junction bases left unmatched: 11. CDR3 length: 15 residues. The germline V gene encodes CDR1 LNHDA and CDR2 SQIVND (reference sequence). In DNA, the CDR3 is TGTGCCAGTATCCAGGGGGGAGCAGGGGACTATGGCTACACCTTC. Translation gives CASIQGGAGDYGYTF.